The clone carrying this TCR beta chain was picked up many times. Read data end 3 residues before the CDR3 end; the end is taken from the germline J gene. This CDR3 is built from 13 residues. CDR1 and CDR2 (germline): DFQATT, SNEGSKA (reference sequence). The junction had 7 bases not matched to a gene; V was cut back by 3 bases and J by 6 bases. This record belongs to a study of T cell clonality in common variable immunodeficiency. Sequenced by immunoSEQ multiplex PCR; TCRdb stores in-frame clones only, minus some. The profile covers tens of thousands of clones, none occurring a single time. Sequences were obtained from peripheral blood mononuclear cells. The receptor was derived from a person aged 18 to 69 in good health. The genes are TRBV20-1 and TRBJ2-7; 8 nucleotides agree with TRBD2. CDR3 DNA (partial): TGCAGTGCTAGGAGTAGCGGGAATGGCGAG. This gives the protein CSARSSGNGE. From start to end, the CDR3 is CSARSSGNGEQYF.